The 6 T cell receptor beta chains presented below share a single source sample, sequenced in a study of blood T cell repertoires in COVID-19. Using immunoSEQ multiplex PCR, the repertoire was profiled, and TCRdb retains in-frame clones only, with some absent. The table includes tens of thousands of clones, around 90% detected once. The sequencing sample was made of peripheral blood. The receptors were sampled from a human donor with acute or convalescent COVID-19. The donor label of this sample is uncertain.

The J gene is TRBJ2-2, the V gene TRBV4-2, with 8 bases that match TRBD1. In germline, CDR1 is LGHNA, CDR2 YNFKEQ. J lost 4 bases, V lost 4 bases, and 2 bases had no gene match. The CDR3 is 14 residues long. The CDR3 bases are TGTGCCAGCAGCCTCGGACAGGGCACCGGGGAGCTGTTTTTT. Translation gives CASSLGQGTGELFF.

Concerning this clone: At one of its ends the junction is not consistent with the germline gene, which may arise from a read error. This chain joins TRBV2 and TRBJ2-5, with 12 bases identical to TRBD2. The CDR3 sequence is 15 residues long. The germline V gene has CDR1 SNHLY and CDR2 FYNNEI. The CDR3 bases are TGTGCAAGCAAGACTAGCGGGGGACCCCAAGAGACCCAGTACTTC. Translation gives CASKTSGGPQETQYF.

This chain's CDR3 is CAWNREGSEKLFF. Here the CDR3 DNA reads TGTGCCTGGAACAGGGAGGGGAGCGAAAAACTGTTTTTT. The chain couples TRBV7-9 to TRBJ1-4, with D perhaps TRBD1 (6 bases). Germline CDR1 reads SEHNR; CDR2 reads FQNEAQ (reference sequence). Trimming removed 11 bases at V and 8 bases at J, with 18 bases between. CDR3 length: 13 residues.

V usage is TRBV6-5 and J usage is TRBJ1-2; no firm D call. Trimming shortened V by 7 bases and J by 8 bases, and 20 bases separated the two germline ends. The CDR3 sequence is 14 residues long. Germline CDR1 is MNHEY and CDR2 is SVGAGI. The CDR3, as DNA: TGTGCCAGCACCCTCGCGGGAGACCGCGGGGGCTACACCTTC. The encoded protein is CASTLAGDRGGYTF.

The chain combines TRBV6-5 with TRBJ2-5; D may be TRBD1 (7 bases). The CDR3 consists of 15 residues. Germline assignment: CDR1 MNHEY and CDR2 SVGAGI. The ends were cut back, 6 bases at V and 5 bases at J, with 19 bases in the middle. This CDR3 reads CASSRAGQKWETQYF. The CDR3 nucleotides read TGTGCCAGCAGCCGTGCGGGACAGAAGTGGGAGACCCAGTACTTC.

The DNA for the CDR3 is TGTGCCAGCAACACAGACGGGAGGGCCTCGGAGACCCAGTACTTC. Amino acids: CASNTDGRASETQYF. The V and J genes are TRBV2 and TRBJ2-5; 8 nucleotides line up with TRBD2. Unmatched junction bases numbered 12, after V lost 7 bases and J lost 5 bases. Germline lookup yields CDR1 SNHLY and CDR2 FYNNEI. The CDR3 extends over 15 amino acids.